This T cell receptor (beta chain) came from a study of T-cell memory formation after mild COVID-19. UMIs and sample barcodes were carried by the TCR alpha and TCR beta cDNA libraries that 5'RACE produced using constant-segment primers. TCRdb passed the 5' RACE reads through MiXCR, listing each CDR3 protein once. The sample has more than 300,000 distinct CDR3 sequences, 13% to 15% seen once; the top ten hold roughly a fifth. This clonotype has more than one count but fewer than ten. The CDR3 is made up of 16 amino acids. V shed 4 bases and J 0 bases; nucleotides not matched to a gene: 4. CDR1 is SGHKS and CDR2 is YYEKEE in the germline V gene (reference sequence).

The origin of this receptor is a man between 18 and 35 years old who had mild COVID-19 (a few samples of this study predate the infection). Cell type and time point are not known. The sequenced sample consisted of PBMCs or a T cell subset sorted from them (not recorded which). V gene TRBV5-5 combines with J gene TRBJ2-1; 10 bases are a match to TRBD2. The CDR3 is CASSPRTSGSYNEQFF. In DNA form, the CDR3 reads TGTGCCAGCAGCCCCCGGACTAGCGGCTCCTACAATGAGCAGTTCTTC.